The 27 T cell receptor beta chains in this list originate from one sample, sequenced in a study of response to subunit inactivated influenza vaccine. Via MiXCR, TCRdb re-called the RT-PCR reads, giving one row per CDR3 protein. Among fewer than 750,000 distinct CDR3 sequences listed, 12% to 15% were seen once. The sample here was PBMCs from blood, taken 12 days after vaccination. The receptor set was obtained from a man aged 45 to 65 who received an inactivated influenza vaccine.

This sequence joins TRBV11-1 and TRBJ2-5, with TRBD1 matching 8 bases. The J call is uncertain, as TRBJ2-1 better fits the DNA end. Germline V gene sequence: CDR1 SGHAT, CDR2 FQDESV (reference sequence). The CDR3 consists of 15 residues. The CDR3 DNA follows: TGTGCCAGCAGCCGCCCGAGGACAGGGCAAGAGACCCAGTTCTTC. Its protein is CASSRPRTGQETQFF.

In its sample, this clonotype was seen once. Because the CDR3 is missing its conserved closing phenylalanine or tryptophan, this is likely a read error. This chain links TRBV6-5 with TRBJ1-2; 8 positions match TRBD1. Losses at the gene ends were 0 bases for V and 3 bases for J; bases not matched to a gene: 0. The CDR3 consists of 14 residues. The germline V gene encodes CDR1 MNHEY and CDR2 SVGAGI. CDR3 protein: CASSYSDRDYGYTL. Written as DNA, the CDR3 is TGTGCCAGCAGTTACTCGGACAGGGACTATGGCTACACCTTA.

The chain recombines TRBV11-2 with TRBJ2-3; TRBD2 matches 11 bases. The CDR3 runs 16 residues. V was clipped by 5 bases and J by 3 bases; unmatched bases: 7. Germline V gives CDR1 SGHAT, CDR2 FQNNGV. The CDR3: CASSTTSGTGTDTQYF. CDR3 DNA: TGTGCCAGCAGCACGACTAGCGGGACAGGAACAGATACGCAGTATTTT.

A few counts support this clonotype. V is TRBV18 and J is TRBJ1-1; tentative D call: TRBD1 (5 bases). Deletions cut 2 bases from V and 0 bases from J, with 13 bases between. The CDR3 length is 16 residues. Germline V gene lookup returns CDR1 KGHSH and CDR2 LQKENI. The CDR3 reads CASSPGGTGMNTEAFF. For the CDR3, the DNA is TGTGCCAGCTCACCAGGGGGAACTGGGATGAACACTGAAGCTTTCTTT.

This clonotype was counted at least ten times. This chain connects TRBV5-1 to TRBJ1-2; tentative D call: TRBD1 (5 bases). The V and J ends lost 4 bases and 4 bases respectively, with 14 bases between them. The CDR3 is 14 amino acids. Germline CDR1 and CDR2: SGHRS and YFSETQ. This CDR3 is CASSPGQASYGYTF. As DNA, the CDR3 is TGCGCCAGCAGCCCTGGACAAGCCTCCTATGGCTACACCTTC.

V is TRBV18 and J is TRBJ2-7; 8 nucleotides match TRBD1. The V gene's germline CDR1 is KGHSH and CDR2 LQKENI. There are 13 residues in the CDR3. Unmatched junction bases numbered 5, after V lost 10 bases and J lost 0 bases. CDR3 protein: CATRTGISYEQYF. CDR3 coding DNA: TGTGCCACCAGGACAGGGATCTCCTACGAGCAGTACTTC.

This clonotype was counted between two and nine times. The chain recombines TRBV11-2 with TRBJ2-7; a possible D gene is TRBD1 (6 bases). Germline-derived CDR1 and CDR2 are SGHAT and FQNNGV. The V gene lost 3 bases and the J gene lost 5 bases, with 14 bases spanning the gap. The CDR3 extends over 14 amino acids. The CDR3 nucleotides are TGTGCCAGCAGCTTTGGGGGCCGGGCCAACGAGCAGTACTTC. Encoded protein: CASSFGGRANEQYF.

This clonotype came up a few times. The chain combines TRBV20-1 with TRBJ1-4, with D hard to call. The V and J ends lost 2 bases and 0 bases respectively, with 4 bases between them. This CDR3 has 13 amino acids. CDR1 and CDR2 (germline): DFQATT, SNEGSKA (reference sequence). CDR3 sequence: CSARMATNEKLFF. DNA of the CDR3: TGCAGTGCTAGAATGGCAACTAATGAAAAACTGTTTTTT.

The V and J genes are TRBV6-1 and TRBJ2-7; 9 bases are a match to TRBD1. CDR3 length: 15 residues. V trimming: 3 bases; J trimming: 0 bases; junction bases outside the gene matches: 3. The V gene's germline CDR1 is MNHNS and CDR2 SASEGT. CDR3 in DNA: TGTGCCAGCAGTGAGGAGGACAGGGGCTCCTACGAGCAGTACTTC. Protein product: CASSEEDRGSYEQYF.

The chain joins TRBV3-1 to TRBJ2-7; tentatively, D is TRBD2 (7 bases). The CDR3 sequence is 15 residues long. V was clipped by 3 bases and J by 4 bases, with 16 bases between them. CDR1 LGHDT and CDR2 YNNKEL come from the germline V gene (reference sequence). CDR3 sequence (DNA): TGTGCCAGCAGCCATGCGGGGGCCGGGCGATACGAGCAGTACTTC. Protein sequence: CASSHAGAGRYEQYF.

This clonotype was seen ten or more times. This chain joins TRBV15 and TRBJ2-7; TRBD1 aligns across 7 bases. This CDR3 contains 13 residues. The germline gives CDR1 LNHNV, CDR2 YYDKDF (reference sequence). Trimming removed 3 bases from V and 1 base from J; junction bases left unmatched: 0. Here the CDR3 DNA reads TGTGCCACCAGCAGGGACAGGTCCTACGAGCAGTACTTC. It specifies CATSRDRSYEQYF.

The J gene is TRBJ2-1, the V gene TRBV7-6; D possibly matches TRBD1 or TRBD2 (5 bases each). Germline lookup yields CDR1 SGHVS and CDR2 FNYEAQ. V shed 5 bases and J shed 0 bases, with 14 bases lying between them. The CDR3 sequence is 16 residues long. CDR3 nucleotides: TGTGCCAGCAGCGCATACCAGGGAGTCTCCTACAATGAGCAGTTCTTC. Translated: CASSAYQGVSYNEQFF.

This clonotype showed up just a few times. The genes are TRBV20-1 and TRBJ2-1, with TRBD2 identical over 16 bases. CDR1 and CDR2 (germline): DFQATT, SNEGSKA (reference sequence). The CDR3 spans 18 residues. V lost 5 bases and J lost 4; bases outside the gene matches: 11. CDR3 amino acids: CSAPGTSGRAFRYNEQFF. The CDR3 nucleotides are TGCAGTGCTCCCGGGACTAGCGGGAGGGCTTTTAGGTACAATGAGCAGTTCTTC.

This clonotype was counted at least ten times. This chain joins TRBV4-1 and TRBJ1-2, with 8 bases lining up with TRBD1. V trimming: 2 bases; J trimming: 3 bases; junction bases outside the gene matches: 2. CDR1 and CDR2 from the germline V gene are MGHRA and YSYEKL. The CDR3 spans 14 residues. The CDR3 loop reads CASSQYRGDYGYTF. In DNA, the CDR3 is TGCGCCAGCAGCCAATACAGGGGGGACTATGGCTACACCTTC.

The gene calls are TRBV14 and TRBJ2-7, with 7 bases aligning to TRBD1. Per germline, CDR1 SGHDN and CDR2 FVKESK. This CDR3 is 13 amino acids long. V dropped 5 bases and J dropped 8; count of bases not matched to a gene: 9. The CDR3 protein is CASSKGTVGKQYF. The DNA of the CDR3 is TGTGCCAGCAGCAAAGGGACAGTTGGGAAGCAGTACTTC. Complete variable domain (other parts from reference TRBV14 and TRBJ2-7): EAGVTQFPSHSVIEKGQTVTLRCDPISGHDNLYWYRRVMGKEIKFLLHFVKESKQDESGMPNNRFLAERTGGTYSTLKVQPAELEDSGVYFCASSKGTVGKQYFGPGTRLTVT.

This clonotype was detected a few times. The chain employs TRBV20-1 and TRBJ1-5, with no clear D. Trimming stripped 0 bases from V and 3 bases from J, with 9 bases between. Germline V gives CDR1 DFQATT, CDR2 SNEGSKA (reference sequence). This CDR3 contains 14 residues. CDR3 residues: CSARDSGNNQPQHF. The CDR3, as DNA: TGCAGTGCTAGAGATTCGGGCAACAATCAGCCCCAGCATTTT.

This clonotype has a count of ten or more. The chain joins TRBV9 to TRBJ2-3, with D perhaps matching TRBD2 (6 bases). The CDR3 covers 16 residues. V lost 3 bases and J lost 6, with 20 bases in between. Germline values: CDR1 SGDLS, CDR2 YYNGEE. This chain's CDR3 is CASSAVVGDSRDTQYF. The CDR3 coding sequence is TGTGCCAGCAGCGCCGTCGTTGGGGACTCGAGGGATACGCAGTATTTT.

Only a few counts were recorded for this clonotype. The chain carries TRBV12-3 or TRBV12-4 and TRBJ2-3; unclear D gene. V lost 6 bases to trimming and J lost 4 bases, with 5 bases between them. This CDR3 is built from 11 residues. The CDR3 DNA reads TGTGCCAGCAGACGGTCAGATACGCAGTATTTT. Amino acid sequence: CASRRSDTQYF.

This chain connects TRBV18 to TRBJ1-4, with D tentatively TRBD1 (5 bases). The length of the CDR3 is 18 residues. V dropped 2 bases and J dropped 0 bases, with 16 bases sitting between them. Per germline, CDR1 KGHSH and CDR2 LQKENI. The CDR3 protein is CASSPTGGSSATNEKLFF. In nucleotides, the CDR3 is TGTGCCAGCTCACCAACTGGGGGGTCCTCTGCAACTAATGAAAAACTGTTTTTT.

This chain joins TRBV6-2 or TRBV6-3 and TRBJ1-2, with a possible D match to TRBD1 (6 bases). V shed 6 bases and J shed 4 bases, with 15 bases lying between them. The CDR3 runs to 14 residues. Germline V gene lookup returns CDR1 MNHEY and CDR2 SVGEGT. CDR3 DNA: TGTGCCAGCAGAAAGACAGGAAGGGGCTATGGCTACACCTTC. Translated: CASRKTGRGYGYTF.

The chain joins TRBV4-2 to TRBJ2-2; 7 bases are shared with TRBD1. CDR3 size: 14 residues. CDR1 is LGHNA and CDR2 is YNFKEQ in the germline V gene. Trimming removed 4 bases from V and 15 bases from J; junction bases left unmatched: 14. The CDR3 coding sequence is TGTGCCAGCAGCCGCCCGGGACAGAATGCAGATGTGTTTTTT. Amino acid sequence: CASSRPGQNADVFF.

In this sample, this clonotype turned up a few times. The rearrangement joins TRBV5-5 to TRBJ2-5, with TRBD2 identical over 10 bases. V was clipped by 4 bases and J by 5 bases; unmatched bases: 8. Per germline, CDR1 SGHKS and CDR2 YYEKEE (reference sequence). CDR3 length equals 15 residues. CDR3 loop: CASSPGTSASETQYF. In DNA form, the CDR3 reads TGTGCCAGCAGCCCTGGGACTAGCGCATCGGAGACCCAGTACTTC.

This chain connects TRBV18 to TRBJ2-5, with 10 bases aligning to TRBD1. This CDR3 is built from 16 residues. CDR1 is KGHSH, CDR2 LQKENI, per germline. The junction had 7 bases not matched to a gene; V was cut back by 5 bases and J by 1 base. This chain's CDR3 is CASSGWTGGIQETQYF. The DNA for the CDR3 is TGTGCCAGCTCAGGATGGACAGGGGGGATCCAAGAGACCCAGTACTTC. Together with reference TRBV18 and TRBJ2-5, the CDR3 gives the full variable domain: NAGVMQNPRHLVRRRGQEARLRCSPMKGHSHVYWYRQLPEEGLKFMVYLQKENIIDESGMPKERFSAEFPKEGPSILRIQQVVRGDSAAYFCASSGWTGGIQETQYFGPGTRLLVL.

V is TRBV12-3 or TRBV12-4 and J is TRBJ2-3, with 9 bases that match TRBD1. Losses at the gene ends were 4 bases for V and 1 base for J; bases not matched to a gene: 6. This CDR3 has 16 amino acids. CDR3 loop: CASSSLGQGRTDTQYF. For the CDR3, the DNA is TGTGCCAGCAGTTCACTGGGACAGGGTCGCACAGATACGCAGTATTTT.

With respect to this clonotype: A much larger clone sits a single nucleotide away, making a read error possible. V gene TRBV20-1 combines with J gene TRBJ2-2; D is perhaps TRBD1 or TRBD2 (5 bases each). There are 14 residues in the CDR3. Germline V gene data show CDR1 as DFQATT and CDR2 as SNEGSKA (reference sequence). The DNA for the CDR3 is TGCAGTGCACCAGGGCGGTTGAACACCGGGGAGCTGTATTTT. It specifies CSAPGRLNTGELYF.

The chain has TRBV15 and TRBJ1-1, with D perhaps TRBD1 (6 bases). The CDR3 contains 13 residues. Trimming took 7 bases from V and 5 from J, leaving 14 bases between them. Germline CDR1 is LNHNV and CDR2 is YYDKDF (reference sequence). CDR3 bases: TGTGCCACCAAAGCGGGGGCAGAAACTGAAGCTTTCTTT. Translating it yields CATKAGAETEAFF. The full variable domain, rest sourced from reference TRBV15 and TRBJ1-1, is DAMVIQNPRYQVTQFGKPVTLSCSQTLNHNVMYWYQQKSSQAPKLLFHYYDKDFNNEADTPDNFQSRRPNTSFCFLDIRSPGLGDTAMYLCATKAGAETEAFFGQGTRLTVV.

The chain joins TRBV6-5 to TRBJ2-3; the D is unclear. The V end was cut by 4 bases, the J end by 1 base, with 15 bases between. This CDR3 has 16 residues. CDR1 MNHEY and CDR2 SVGAGI come from the germline V gene. The CDR3 region is CASSFRPNLGTDTQYF. CDR3 DNA sequence: TGTGCCAGCAGTTTCCGACCCAACCTTGGCACAGATACGCAGTATTTT.